Listed below are T cell receptor beta chains from one sample, sequenced in a study of early T cells in non-severe SARS-CoV-2 infection. TCRdb ran MiXCR on the 5' RACE reads and lists one entry per CDR3 protein. This sample has around 80,000 distinct CDR3 sequences, with less than 15% found just once. Sequencing was carried out using whole blood. These receptors all stem from an adult who was a healthcare worker with PCR-confirmed SARS-CoV-2 infection or an uninfected control (not recorded which). Both conserved end residues are part of each CDR3. The D gene is left open where the match is weak. The size field is filled for only some rows; it gives once, few, many or a size class.

J,size,D,V,DNA,CDR3
TRBJ2-1,many,.,TRBV20-1,TGCAGTGCTAGAGATGCTTGGAAGGGTACCAATGAGCAGTTCTTC,CSARDAWKGTNEQFF
TRBJ2-3,.,.,TRBV24-1,TGTGCCACCAGTGATTTCGGCGGTACGCAGTATTTT,CATSDFGGTQYF
TRBJ2-3,few,.,TRBV5-1,TGCGCCAGCAGCCCATACGGCGGGACTAGCACAGATACGCAGTATTTT,CASSPYGGTSTDTQYF
TRBJ2-7,.,TRBD1,TRBV7-2,TGTGCCAGCAGCTTAAGGGACAGGGTTCACGAGCAGTACTTC,CASSLRDRVHEQYF
TRBJ1-4,.,.,TRBV27,TGTGCCAGCAGGCTAGGGGTTCTTGGTGAAAAACTGTTTTTT,CASRLGVLGEKLFF
TRBJ2-3,.,TRBD2,TRBV6-5,TGTGCCAGCAGTCCGGGACTAGCGACAAATACCACAGATACGCAGTATTTT,CASSPGLATNTTDTQYF
TRBJ2-7,many,.,TRBV10-3,TGTGCCATCAGTGATTATAATAAGGCGGGCGTCTCCTACGAGCAGTACTTC,CAISDYNKAGVSYEQYF
TRBJ2-1,many,.,TRBV28,TGTGCCAGCAGTTTTGGACAAAGATCCTACAATGAGCAGTTCTTC,CASSFGQRSYNEQFF
TRBJ1-1,many,TRBD1,TRBV14,TGTGCCAGCAGCCAGACCAGGGGGAGGCCCACTGAAGCTTTCTTT,CASSQTRGRPTEAFF
TRBJ2-1,few,.,TRBV11-2,TGTGCCAGCAGCTCCGGACTACTTTCCTACAATGAGCAGTTCTTC,CASSSGLLSYNEQFF
TRBJ1-1,many,.,TRBV12-3/TRBV12-4,TGTGCCAGCACCCGAGGGACGAACACTGAAGCTTTCTTT,CASTRGTNTEAFF
TRBJ2-7,.,TRBD1,TRBV27,TGTGCCAGCAGCCTCAGACAGGGGGCTAAGGAGCAGTACTTC,CASSLRQGAKEQYF
TRBJ2-3,.,.,TRBV5-1,TGCGCCAGCCGCGGACAGTCCTATACAGATACGCAGTATTTT,CASRGQSYTDTQYF
TRBJ2-2,few,.,TRBV2,TGTGCCAGCAGTGATTGGGGAAGGAACACCGGGGAGCTGTTTTTT,CASSDWGRNTGELFF
TRBJ2-3,many,.,TRBV4-2,TGTGCCAGCAGCCCATCGGGACGGGAGCCTGGCACAGATACGCAGTATTTT,CASSPSGREPGTDTQYF
TRBJ1-2,.,TRBD1,TRBV5-4,TGTGCCAGCACCCCGGACAGGGGGGGTTATGGCTACACCTTC,CASTPDRGGYGYTF
TRBJ2-1,few,TRBD2,TRBV6-6,TGTGCCAGCAGTTATGGGGAGGGACTTGGGCAGTTCTTC,CASSYGEGLGQFF
TRBJ2-1,.,TRBD2,TRBV5-5,TGTGCCAGCAGCTTGGGTAGCGGGAGGGTTCGGGATGAGCAGTTCTTC,CASSLGSGRVRDEQFF
TRBJ1-1,many,.,TRBV6-5,TGTGCCAGCATCAAGGGTGTGAAGGCTTTCTTT,CASIKGVKAFF
TRBJ2-1,many,.,TRBV29-1,TGCAGCGTTGATCCGACGCCCAATGAGCAGTTCTTC,CSVDPTPNEQFF
TRBJ2-5,.,.,TRBV28,TGTGCCAGCAGTTCATTCCCCGCGGACCCTCTGGGGACCCAGTACTTC,CASSSFPADPLGTQYF
TRBJ1-4,.,TRBD1,TRBV27,TGTGCCAGCAGTTTTAGGGGGCTGTCTAATGAAAAACTGTTTTTT,CASSFRGLSNEKLFF
TRBJ1-1,few,.,TRBV18,TGTGCCAGCTCACCACGATCCGAGAACACTGAAGCTTTCTTT,CASSPRSENTEAFF
TRBJ1-4,few,.,TRBV28,TGTGCCAGCAGGGGGGTTTCTCCTAATGAAAAACTGTTTTTT,CASRGVSPNEKLFF
TRBJ2-2,few,.,TRBV7-8,TGTGCCAGCAGCTCACAGGGGAACACCGGGGAGCTGTTTTTT,CASSSQGNTGELFF